This T cell receptor (beta chain) was documented in a study of blood T cell repertoires in COVID-19. Overall study: PBMCs, B-cell-depleted T cells, or T cells provided the cDNA or gDNA that made up the material.

This CDR3 region has 15 residues. The germline gives CDR1 KGHSH, CDR2 LQKENI. Germline trimming cut 4 bases from V and 2 bases from J; bases unmatched to any gene: 3. Participant ages covered about 18 to 100 years across 25 or so US areas. The repertoire was sequenced with immunoSEQ multiplex PCR; TCRdb's copy has only in-frame clones and lacks some. The data show fewer than 350,000 clones, 88% seen once. V usage is TRBV18 and J usage is TRBJ1-4; TRBD1 matches 8 bases. This TCR derives from a woman aged 25 to 45 who had recovered from COVID-19. The sequenced material came from PBMCs or T cells enriched from blood (not recorded which). The CDR3 loop reads CASSLGQGTNEKLFF. CDR3 bases: TGTGCCAGCTCACTCGGACAGGGCACTAATGAAAAACTGTTTTTT.